The TCR beta chain under discussion was sequenced for a study of blood T cells in healthy people across ages. A sample-barcoded 5' primer and a J-beta primer mix were used in a second PCR of about 7 to 12 cycles. TCRdb processed the 5' RACE reads anew with MiXCR; each CDR3 protein has one entry. This sample has just under 550,000 distinct CDR3 sequences, with approximately 25% found just once. In germline, CDR1 is KGHSH, CDR2 LQKENI. V gave up 6 bases and J gave up 6 bases; unmatched junction bases: 6. The CDR3 runs to 14 residues. Each donor was a healthy Caucasian individual from Russia, aged about 6 to 100. Study findings and constraints: PBMCs that were unsorted prevented a conclusive naive versus antigen-experienced comparison. Roughly linearly, TCR beta diversity per million T cells fell as age increased.

Remarks on this clonotype: Antigen: not known.

The same data also contributed to another study, on T cells of mothers and their children. That report adds: The study found slightly higher but non-significant overlap in related versus unrelated mother-child pairs.

The chain uses TRBV18 and TRBJ1-1; 11 bases match TRBD1. This receptor was obtained from a boy between 5 and 17 years old in good health. Material for sequencing was blood. The CDR3, as DNA: TGTGCCAGCTCGGGGGGACAGGGGGAGGCTGAAGCTTTCTTT. Translated, it gives CASSGGQGEAEAFF.